These 3 T cell receptor beta chains originate from one sample sequenced in a study of blood T cells in healthy people across ages. It was with a sample-barcoded 5' primer and a J-beta primer mix that a second PCR of about 7 to 12 cycles was run. TCRdb redid the calling of the 5' RACE reads with MiXCR, one entry per CDR3 protein. The data hold approximately 810,000 distinct CDR3 sequences, with around 36% observed a single time. Sequenced sample: blood. These receptors all come from a young man in good health.

The chain joins TRBV4-1 to TRBJ1-1; D is unresolved. Trimming left V 1 base short and J 1 base short, with 13 bases between. This CDR3 has 16 amino acids. Germline CDR1 and CDR2: MGHRA and YSYEKL. CDR3 sequence reads: CASSQAETEGNTEAFF. The CDR3, as DNA: TGCGCCAGCAGCCAAGCCGAGACGGAGGGGAACACTGAAGCTTTCTTT.

The V call is TRBV5-6, the J call TRBJ1-2; 7 bases map to TRBD1. The CDR3 runs 15 residues. From germline, CDR1 is SGHDT and CDR2 YYEEEE. J was trimmed by 13 bases and V by 0 bases; bases with no gene match: 15. The chain's CDR3 is CASSLVQGQPFGGTF. The CDR3 region has the DNA TGTGCCAGCAGCTTGGTTCAGGGACAGCCCTTCGGTGGCACCTTC. Full variable domain (remainder filled in from reference TRBV5-6 and TRBJ1-2): DAGVTQSPTHLIKTRGQQVTLRCSPKSGHDTVSWYQQALGQGPQFIFQYYEEEERQRGNFPDRFSGHQFPNYSSELNVNALLLGDSALYLCASSLVQGQPFGGTFGSGTRLTVV.

This chain connects TRBV7-8 to TRBJ2-4; TRBD2 aligns across 12 bases. V lost 2 bases to trimming and J lost 7 bases; unmatched junction nucleotides: 9. Germline-derived CDR1 and CDR2 are SGHVS and FQNEAQ. The CDR3 extends over 17 amino acids. In DNA, the CDR3 is TGTGCCAGCAGCTTACGGACTAGCGGGGTGAGGAGGAACATTCAGTACTTC. Its translation: CASSLRTSGVRRNIQYF.